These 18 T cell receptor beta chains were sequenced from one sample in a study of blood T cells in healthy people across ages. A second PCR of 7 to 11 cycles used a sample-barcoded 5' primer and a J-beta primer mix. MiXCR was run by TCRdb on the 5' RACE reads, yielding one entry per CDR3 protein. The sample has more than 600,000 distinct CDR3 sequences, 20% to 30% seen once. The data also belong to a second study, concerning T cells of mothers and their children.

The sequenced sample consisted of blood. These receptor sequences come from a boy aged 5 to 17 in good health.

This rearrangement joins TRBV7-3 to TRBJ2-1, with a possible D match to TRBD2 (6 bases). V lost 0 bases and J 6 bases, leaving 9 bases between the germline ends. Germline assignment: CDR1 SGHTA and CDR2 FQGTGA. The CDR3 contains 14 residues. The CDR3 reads CASSLTSLANEQFF. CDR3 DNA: TGTGCCAGCAGCTTAACGTCACTAGCCAATGAGCAGTTCTTC.

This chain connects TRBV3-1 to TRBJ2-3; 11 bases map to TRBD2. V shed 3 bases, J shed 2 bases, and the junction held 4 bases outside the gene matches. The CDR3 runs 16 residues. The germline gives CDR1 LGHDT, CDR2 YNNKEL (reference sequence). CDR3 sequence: CASSQGLAVPTDTQYF. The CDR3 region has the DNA TGTGCCAGCAGCCAGGGACTAGCGGTGCCCACAGATACGCAGTATTTT.

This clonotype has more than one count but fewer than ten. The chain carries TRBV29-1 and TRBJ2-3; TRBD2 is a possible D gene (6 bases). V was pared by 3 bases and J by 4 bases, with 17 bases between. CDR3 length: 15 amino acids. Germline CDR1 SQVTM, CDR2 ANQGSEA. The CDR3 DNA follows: TGCAGCGTTGAGCACCCTCTACTAGCCCCAGATACGCAGTATTTT. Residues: CSVEHPLLAPDTQYF.

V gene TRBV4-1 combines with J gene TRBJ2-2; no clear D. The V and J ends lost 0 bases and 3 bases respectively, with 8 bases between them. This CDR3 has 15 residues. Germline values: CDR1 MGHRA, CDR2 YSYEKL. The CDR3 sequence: CASSQDNVDTGELFF. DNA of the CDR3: TGCGCCAGCAGCCAAGATAACGTGGACACCGGGGAGCTGTTTTTT.

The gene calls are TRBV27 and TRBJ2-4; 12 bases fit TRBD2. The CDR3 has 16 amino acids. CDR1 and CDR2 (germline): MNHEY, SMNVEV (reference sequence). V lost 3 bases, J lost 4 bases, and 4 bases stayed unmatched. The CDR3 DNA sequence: TGTGCCAGCAGTTTCGGGACTAGCGGGTCAAAAAACATTCAGTACTTC. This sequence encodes CASSFGTSGSKNIQYF.

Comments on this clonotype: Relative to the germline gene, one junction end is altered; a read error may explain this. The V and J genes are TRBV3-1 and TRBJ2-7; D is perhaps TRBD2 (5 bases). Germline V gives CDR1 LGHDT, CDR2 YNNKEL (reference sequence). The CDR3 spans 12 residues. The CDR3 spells CASSPGDYERYF. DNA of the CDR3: TGTGCCAGCAGCCCCGGGGATTACGAGCGGTACTTC.

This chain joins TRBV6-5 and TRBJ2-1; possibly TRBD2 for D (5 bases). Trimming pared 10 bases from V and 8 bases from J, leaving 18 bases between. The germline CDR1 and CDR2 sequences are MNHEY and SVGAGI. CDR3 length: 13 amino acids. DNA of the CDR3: TGTGCCACCCGGTCGGGGTTCGTCTATGAGCAGTTCTTC. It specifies CATRSGFVYEQFF.

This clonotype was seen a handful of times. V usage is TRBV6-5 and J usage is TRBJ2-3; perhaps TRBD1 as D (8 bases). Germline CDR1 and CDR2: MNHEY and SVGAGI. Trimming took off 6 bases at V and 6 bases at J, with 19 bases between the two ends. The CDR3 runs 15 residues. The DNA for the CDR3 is TGTGCCAGCAGACGACAGGGGAGCGGGACGGATACGCAGTATTTT. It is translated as CASRRQGSGTDTQYF.

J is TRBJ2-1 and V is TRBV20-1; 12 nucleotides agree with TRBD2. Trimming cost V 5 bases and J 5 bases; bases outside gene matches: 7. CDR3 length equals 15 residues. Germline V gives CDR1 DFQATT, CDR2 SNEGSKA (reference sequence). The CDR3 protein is CSARTLAGGNNEQFF. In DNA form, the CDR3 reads TGCAGTGCTCGTACCCTAGCGGGAGGGAACAATGAGCAGTTCTTC.

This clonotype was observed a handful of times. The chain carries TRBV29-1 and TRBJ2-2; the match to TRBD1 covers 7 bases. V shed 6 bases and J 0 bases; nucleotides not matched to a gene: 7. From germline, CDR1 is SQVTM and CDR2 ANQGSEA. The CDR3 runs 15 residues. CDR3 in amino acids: CSVNRGPANTGELFF. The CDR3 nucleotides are TGCAGCGTAAACAGGGGTCCCGCGAACACCGGGGAGCTGTTTTTT.

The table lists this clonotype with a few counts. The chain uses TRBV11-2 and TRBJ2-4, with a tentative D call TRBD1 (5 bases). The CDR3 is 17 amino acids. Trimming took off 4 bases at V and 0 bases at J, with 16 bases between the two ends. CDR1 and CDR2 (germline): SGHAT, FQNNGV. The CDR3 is CASSSIRGTLAKNIQYF. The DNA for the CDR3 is TGTGCCAGCAGCTCCATTAGGGGAACTCTAGCCAAAAACATTCAGTACTTC.

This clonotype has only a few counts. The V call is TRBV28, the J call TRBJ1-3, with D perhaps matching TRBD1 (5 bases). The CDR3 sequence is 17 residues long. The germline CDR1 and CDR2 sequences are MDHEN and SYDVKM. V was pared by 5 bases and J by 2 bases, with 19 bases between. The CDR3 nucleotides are TGTGCCAGCAGTAGCCGAGGGGTTGGGGGAACTGGAAACACCATATATTTT. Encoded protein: CASSSRGVGGTGNTIYF.

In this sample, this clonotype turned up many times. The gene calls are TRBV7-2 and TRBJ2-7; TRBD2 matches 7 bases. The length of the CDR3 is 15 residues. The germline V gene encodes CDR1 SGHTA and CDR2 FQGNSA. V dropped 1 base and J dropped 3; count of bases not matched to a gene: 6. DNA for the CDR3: TGTGCCAGCAGCTTAGTATTAGGCGGGAGCTACGAGCAGTACTTC. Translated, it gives CASSLVLGGSYEQYF.

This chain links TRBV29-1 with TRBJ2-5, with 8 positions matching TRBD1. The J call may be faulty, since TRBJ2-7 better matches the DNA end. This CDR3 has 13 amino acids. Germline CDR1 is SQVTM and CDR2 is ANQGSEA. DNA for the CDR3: TGCAGCGTTGCGACAGGGGTTTCCTACGAGCAGTACTTC. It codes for CSVATGVSYEQYF.

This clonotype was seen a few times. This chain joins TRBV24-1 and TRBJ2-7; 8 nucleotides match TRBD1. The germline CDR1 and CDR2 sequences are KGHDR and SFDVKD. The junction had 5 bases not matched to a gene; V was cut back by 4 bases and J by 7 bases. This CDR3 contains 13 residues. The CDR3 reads CATSDFRGLEQYF. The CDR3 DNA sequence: TGTGCCACCAGTGACTTCAGGGGGCTTGAGCAGTACTTC.

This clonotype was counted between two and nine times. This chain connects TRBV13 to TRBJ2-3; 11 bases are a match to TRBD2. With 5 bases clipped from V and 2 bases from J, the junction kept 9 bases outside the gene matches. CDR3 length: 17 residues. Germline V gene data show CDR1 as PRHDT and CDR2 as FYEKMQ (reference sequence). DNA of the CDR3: TGTGCCAGCAGCCCCCAAATAGCGGGGGGGTCCACAGATACGCAGTATTTT. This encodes CASSPQIAGGSTDTQYF.

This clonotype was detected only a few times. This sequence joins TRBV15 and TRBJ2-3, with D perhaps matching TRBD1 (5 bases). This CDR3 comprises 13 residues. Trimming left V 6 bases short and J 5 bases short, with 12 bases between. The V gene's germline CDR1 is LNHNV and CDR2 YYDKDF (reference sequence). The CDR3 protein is CATSLPRVDTQYF. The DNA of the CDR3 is TGTGCCACCAGTCTCCCCAGGGTAGATACGCAGTATTTT.

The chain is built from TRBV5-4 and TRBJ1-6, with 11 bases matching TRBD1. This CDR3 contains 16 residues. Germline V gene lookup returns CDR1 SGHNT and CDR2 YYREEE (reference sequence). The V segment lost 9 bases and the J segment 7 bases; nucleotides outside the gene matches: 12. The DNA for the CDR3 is TGTGCCATCTCCTTGTCGGACAGGGGGCCAAATTCACCCCTCCACTTT. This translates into CAISLSDRGPNSPLHF.